This passage covers 9 T cell receptor beta chains from one sample sequenced in a study of CXCR3-negative and CXCR3-positive naive CD8 T cells. The TRB cDNA libraries were prepared by 5' RACE with UMI labels. With the 5' RACE reads reprocessed, TCRdb shows one record per CDR3 protein and no DNA. The table for this sample gives about 130,000 distinct CDR3 sequences. Sequencing was performed on naive CXCR3- CD8+ T cells from blood. Specified subset: CD45RO-CCR7+CD27+CD95- naive CD8+ T cells lacking CXCR3 (TNR3-). The receptors shown here come from a human donor in good health. Some clones in this sample may be carry-over from other donors' samples.

This chain connects TRBV28 to TRBJ1-3. The CDR3 spans 14 residues. Germline CDR1 MDHEN, CDR2 SYDVKM. The chain's CDR3 is CASRDPTSGNTIYF.

V and J are TRBV7-9 and TRBJ1-1. This CDR3 is built from 14 residues. Germline V gene lookup returns CDR1 SEHNR and CDR2 FQNEAQ (reference sequence). CDR3 amino acids: CASSFPWRNTEAFF.

The V gene is TRBV15, the J gene TRBJ2-2; TCRdb's D call, TRBD1, is unchecked because there is no DNA. The CDR3 spans 14 residues. The germline V gene encodes CDR1 LNHNV and CDR2 YYDKDF (reference sequence). Here the CDR3 reads CATQFPGYTGELFF. The complete variable domain, with remaining parts taken from reference TRBV15 and TRBJ2-2, reads DAMVIQNPRYQVTQFGKPVTLSCSQTLNHNVMYWYQQKSSQAPKLLFHYYDKDFNNEADTPDNFQSRRPNTSFCFLDIRSPGLGDTAMYLCATQFPGYTGELFFGEGSRLTVL.

The CDR3: CASSQDRTIGNTIYF. This chain uses TRBV4-3 with TRBJ1-3; TCRdb proposes TRBD1, but this gene call is untestable without DNA. The CDR3 length is 15 residues. In germline, CDR1 is LGHNA, CDR2 YSLEER.

V usage is TRBV29-1 and J usage is TRBJ2-2; TCRdb designates TRBD1, a call that cannot be tested without DNA. Germline V lookup: CDR1 SQVTM, CDR2 ANQGSEA. This CDR3 is built from 15 residues. The CDR3 region is CSVIPGQGLTGELFF.

The chain employs TRBV4-3 and TRBJ2-1. This CDR3 contains 18 residues. Per germline, CDR1 LGHNA and CDR2 YSLEER. The CDR3 loop is CASSQDRDGGVAYNEQFF.

V gene TRBV20-1 combines with J gene TRBJ2-3; checking the TCRdb D call of TRBD1 is not possible without DNA. Germline CDR1 and CDR2: DFQATT and SNEGSKA (reference sequence). This CDR3 region has 18 residues. The CDR3 sequence: CSARDTTDPGTGVYTQYF.

J is TRBJ2-7 and V is TRBV27; the TRBD2 assignment by TCRdb is unverifiable without DNA. Germline CDR1 and CDR2: MNHEY and SMNVEV (reference sequence). The CDR3 covers 15 residues. The CDR3: CASSPAGTTHYEQYF.

The chain uses TRBV4-1 and TRBJ2-2; the D gene TCRdb calls, TRBD1, cannot be checked with no DNA. The CDR3 has 15 residues. Germline V gene data show CDR1 as MGHRA and CDR2 as YSYEKL. CDR3 sequence reads: CASSPSGVLTGELFF.